This T cell receptor (beta chain) was obtained from a study of T cell responses to AZD1222 COVID-19 vaccine. Turning to the study itself: Second doses at about 4 or about 12 weeks were pooled.

Method: immunoSEQ multiplex PCR; TCRdb's copy keeps in-frame clones and lacks some. Among some 56,000 clones listed, 80% to 90% were seen once. Points from the study as a whole: The number of AZD1222 recipients seropositive at baseline was only six. Females outnumbered males among donors, who were mostly white British; clonal diversity was possibly underestimated. Elevations in Spike-specific TCR breadth and depth followed administration of two AZD1222 doses.

For this clone: The antigen is unknown.

The CDR3 has 16 residues. V was clipped by 7 bases and J by 0 bases, with 16 bases between them. Germline CDR1 is LNHDA and CDR2 is SQIVND (reference sequence). J is TRBJ1-3 and V is TRBV19; D gene unclear. Sequenced here: peripheral blood, sampled on day 0 of AZD1222 vaccination. This TCR derives from an adult in good health. CDR3 bases: TGTGCCAGTATTGGGCCTCACGGCTTCTCTGGAAACACCATATATTTT. Translation gives CASIGPHGFSGNTIYF.